These 5 T cell receptor beta chains came from one sample sequenced in a study of blood T cells in healthy people across ages. Primers used in a second PCR of roughly 6 to 11 cycles were a sample-barcoded 5' primer and a J-beta primer mix. Using its own MiXCR run on the 5' RACE reads, TCRdb lists one record per CDR3 protein. The sample holds about 1.6 million distinct CDR3 sequences; roughly 30% are singletons and the top ten take roughly 12%. The material sequenced was blood. Receptors originate from a woman in her 30s in good health.

The chain combines TRBV6-1 with TRBJ1-5, with TRBD1 matching 9 bases. The CDR3 runs 17 residues. The germline V gene has CDR1 MNHNS and CDR2 SASEGT. Losses at the gene ends were 1 base for V and 7 bases for J; bases not matched to a gene: 11. The CDR3 DNA reads as TGTGCCAGCAGTGAAGGGCAGGTACAGGGGGCTCGACAGCCCCAGCATTTT. This codes for CASSEGQVQGARQPQHF.

The chain carries TRBV2 and TRBJ2-1; 13 bases map to TRBD2. This CDR3 has 18 residues. Germline V gene data show CDR1 as SNHLY and CDR2 as FYNNEI. The V and J ends lost 10 bases and 4 bases, in that order; junction bases with no gene match: 16. The CDR3 reads CANTTSGGTIVSYNEQFF. CDR3 nucleotide sequence: TGTGCCAACACGACTAGCGGGGGGACAATCGTTTCATACAATGAGCAGTTCTTC.

The genes are TRBV20-1 and TRBJ2-5; 9 nucleotides line up with TRBD2. The germline V gene encodes CDR1 DFQATT and CDR2 SNEGSKA (reference sequence). There are 14 residues in the CDR3. V lost 4 bases to trimming and J lost 5 bases; unmatched junction nucleotides: 8. This CDR3 is CSAKLSSGTETQYF. CDR3 bases: TGCAGTGCTAAACTCTCTAGCGGGACGGAGACCCAGTACTTC.

This clonotype was recorded many times. This chain uses TRBV15 with TRBJ2-1; 9 bases map to TRBD2. The germline V gene encodes CDR1 LNHNV and CDR2 YYDKDF (reference sequence). V dropped 5 bases and J dropped 1; count of bases not matched to a gene: 9. The CDR3 contains 17 residues. This chain's CDR3 is CATSGTLAGASYNEQFF. The CDR3 bases are TGTGCCACCAGCGGGACCTTAGCGGGAGCGTCCTACAATGAGCAGTTCTTC.

Many counts were recorded for this clonotype. The chain is built from TRBV7-2 and TRBJ2-1; unclear D gene. Trimming stripped 0 bases from V and 4 bases from J, with 7 bases between. The CDR3 covers 14 residues. Germline CDR1 is SGHTA and CDR2 is FQGNSA. The CDR3 loop is CASSLATGYNEQFF. The CDR3 coding sequence is TGTGCCAGCAGCTTAGCTACGGGTTACAATGAGCAGTTCTTC.